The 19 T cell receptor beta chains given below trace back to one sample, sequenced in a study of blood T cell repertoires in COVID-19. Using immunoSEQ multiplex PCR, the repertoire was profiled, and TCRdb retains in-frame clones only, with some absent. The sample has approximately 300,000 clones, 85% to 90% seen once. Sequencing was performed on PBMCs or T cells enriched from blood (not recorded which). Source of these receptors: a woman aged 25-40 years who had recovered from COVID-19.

The CDR3, as DNA: TGTGCCAGCAGTTCGACAGGGAGGTCCTACGAGCAGTACTTC. This codes for CASSSTGRSYEQYF. The rearrangement links TRBV28 to TRBJ2-7, with a tentative D call TRBD1 (7 bases). This CDR3 is built from 14 residues. V lost 4 bases to trimming and J lost 1 base, with 11 bases between them. Per germline, CDR1 MDHEN and CDR2 SYDVKM. Complete variable domain (other parts from reference TRBV28 and TRBJ2-7): DVKVTQSSRYLVKRTGEKVFLECVQDMDHENMFWYRQDPGLGLRLIYFSYDVKMKEKGDIPEGYSVSREKKERFSLILESASTNQTSMYLCASSSTGRSYEQYFGPGTRLTVT.

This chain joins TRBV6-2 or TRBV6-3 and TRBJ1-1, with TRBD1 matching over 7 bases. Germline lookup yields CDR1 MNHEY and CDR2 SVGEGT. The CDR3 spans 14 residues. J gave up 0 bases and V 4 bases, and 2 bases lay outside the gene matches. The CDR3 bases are TGTGCCAGCAGTTGGGGACAGTTGAACACTGAAGCTTTCTTT. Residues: CASSWGQLNTEAFF.

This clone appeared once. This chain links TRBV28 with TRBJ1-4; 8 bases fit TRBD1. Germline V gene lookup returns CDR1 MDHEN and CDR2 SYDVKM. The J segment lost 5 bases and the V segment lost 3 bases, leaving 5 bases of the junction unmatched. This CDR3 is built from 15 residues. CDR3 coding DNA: TGTGCCAGCAGTTTTTCGTCAGGGGGCAATGAAAAACTGTTTTTT. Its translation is CASSFSSGGNEKLFF.

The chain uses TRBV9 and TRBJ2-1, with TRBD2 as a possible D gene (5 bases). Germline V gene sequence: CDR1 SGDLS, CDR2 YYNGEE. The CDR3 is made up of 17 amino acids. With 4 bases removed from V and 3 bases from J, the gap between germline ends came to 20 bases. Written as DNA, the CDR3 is TGTGCCAGCAGCCAATTCTCCACTAGTGACGGCTACAATGAGCAGTTCTTC. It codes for CASSQFSTSDGYNEQFF.

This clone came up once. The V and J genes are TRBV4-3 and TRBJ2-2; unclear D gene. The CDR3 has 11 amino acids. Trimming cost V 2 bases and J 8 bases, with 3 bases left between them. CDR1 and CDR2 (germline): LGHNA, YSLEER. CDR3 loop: CASSQSGELFF. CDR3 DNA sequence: TGCGCCAGCAGCCAATCAGGGGAGCTGTTTTTT.

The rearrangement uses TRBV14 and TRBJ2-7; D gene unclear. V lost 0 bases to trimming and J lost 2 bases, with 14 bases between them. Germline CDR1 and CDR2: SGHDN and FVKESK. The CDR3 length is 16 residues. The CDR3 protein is CASSQDQFMGPYEQYF. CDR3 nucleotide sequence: TGTGCCAGCAGCCAAGATCAGTTTATGGGCCCCTACGAGCAGTACTTC.

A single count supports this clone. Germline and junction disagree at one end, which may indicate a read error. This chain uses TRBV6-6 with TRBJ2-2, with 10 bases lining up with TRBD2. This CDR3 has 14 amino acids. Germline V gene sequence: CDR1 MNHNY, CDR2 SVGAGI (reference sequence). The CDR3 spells CATILAGETEELFF. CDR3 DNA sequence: TGTGCCACCATTCTAGCGGGAGAGACCGAGGAGCTGTTTTTT.

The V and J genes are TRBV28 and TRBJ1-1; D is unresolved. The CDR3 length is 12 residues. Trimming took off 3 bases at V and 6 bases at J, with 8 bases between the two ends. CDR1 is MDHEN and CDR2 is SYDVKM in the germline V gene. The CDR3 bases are TGTGCCAGCAGTTTCGGAGGTCCTGAAGCTTTCTTT. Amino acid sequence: CASSFGGPEAFF.

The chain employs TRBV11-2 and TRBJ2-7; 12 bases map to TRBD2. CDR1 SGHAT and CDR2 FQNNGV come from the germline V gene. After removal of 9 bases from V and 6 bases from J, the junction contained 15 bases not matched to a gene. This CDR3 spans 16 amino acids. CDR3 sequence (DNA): TGTGCCAGTCTAGCGGGAGGGTCCCTTTCTCGGCGCGAGCAGTACTTC. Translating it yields CASLAGGSLSRREQYF.

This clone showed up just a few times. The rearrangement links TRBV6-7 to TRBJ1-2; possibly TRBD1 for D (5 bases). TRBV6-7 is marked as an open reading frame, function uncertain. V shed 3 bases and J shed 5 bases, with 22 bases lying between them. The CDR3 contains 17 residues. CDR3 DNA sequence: TGTGCCAGCAGTTATAGCAGGGAACGTCGCTTGCAATATGGCTACACCTTC. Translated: CASSYSRERRLQYGYTF.

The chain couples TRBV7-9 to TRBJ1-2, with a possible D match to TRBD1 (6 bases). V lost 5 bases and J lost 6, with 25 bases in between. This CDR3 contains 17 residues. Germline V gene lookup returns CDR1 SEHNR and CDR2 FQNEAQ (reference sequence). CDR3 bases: TGTGCCAGCAGCCCACCGTTTGAGGCAGGGGACAAGAATGGCTACACCTTC. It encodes CASSPPFEAGDKNGYTF. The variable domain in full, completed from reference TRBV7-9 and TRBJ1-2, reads DTGVSQNPRHKITKRGQNVTFRCDPISEHNRLYWYRQTLGQGPEFLTYFQNEAQLEKSRLLSDRFSAERPKGSFSTLEIQRTEQGDSAMYLCASSPPFEAGDKNGYTFGSGTRLTVV.

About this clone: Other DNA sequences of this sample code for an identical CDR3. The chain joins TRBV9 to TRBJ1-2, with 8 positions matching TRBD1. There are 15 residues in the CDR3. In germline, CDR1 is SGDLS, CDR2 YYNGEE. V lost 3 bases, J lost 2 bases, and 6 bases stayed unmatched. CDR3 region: CASSAQTGANYGYTF. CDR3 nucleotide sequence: TGTGCCAGCAGCGCCCAGACAGGGGCGAACTATGGCTACACCTTC.

The CDR3 sequence: CASDTDRPVNYEQYF. Written as DNA, the CDR3 is TGTGCCAGCGATACCGACAGACCCGTCAACTACGAGCAGTACTTC. This chain links TRBV2 with TRBJ2-7; a weak D match, TRBD1 (5 bases). Germline V lookup: CDR1 SNHLY, CDR2 FYNNEI. V gave up 8 bases and J gave up 3 bases, with 20 bases separating them. This CDR3 spans 15 amino acids.

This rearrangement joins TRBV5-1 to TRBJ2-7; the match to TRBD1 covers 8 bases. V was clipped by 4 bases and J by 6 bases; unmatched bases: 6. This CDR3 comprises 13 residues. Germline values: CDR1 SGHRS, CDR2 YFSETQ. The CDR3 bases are TGCGCCAGCAGCCCACTCGACAGGGGCGAGCAGTACTTC. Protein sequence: CASSPLDRGEQYF.

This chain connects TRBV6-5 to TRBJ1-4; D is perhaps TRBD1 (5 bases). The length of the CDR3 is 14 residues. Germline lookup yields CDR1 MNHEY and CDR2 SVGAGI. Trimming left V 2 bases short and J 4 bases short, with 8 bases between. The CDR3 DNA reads TGTGCCAGCAGTTACCTAAGGGGTAATGAAAAACTGTTTTTT. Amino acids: CASSYLRGNEKLFF.

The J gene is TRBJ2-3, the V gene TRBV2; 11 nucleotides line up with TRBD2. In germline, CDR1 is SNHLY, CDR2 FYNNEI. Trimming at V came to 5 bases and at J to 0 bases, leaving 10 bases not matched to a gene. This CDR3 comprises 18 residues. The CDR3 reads CASSLTSGVDWSTDTQYF. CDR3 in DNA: TGTGCCAGCAGTCTGACTAGCGGGGTTGATTGGAGCACAGATACGCAGTATTTT.

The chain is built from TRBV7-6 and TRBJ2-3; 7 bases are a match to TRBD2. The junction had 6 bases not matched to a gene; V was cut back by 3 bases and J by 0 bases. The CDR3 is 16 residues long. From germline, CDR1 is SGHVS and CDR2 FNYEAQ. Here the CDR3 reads CASSFASGASTDTQYF. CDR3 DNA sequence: TGTGCCAGCAGCTTCGCTAGCGGAGCCAGCACAGATACGCAGTATTTT.

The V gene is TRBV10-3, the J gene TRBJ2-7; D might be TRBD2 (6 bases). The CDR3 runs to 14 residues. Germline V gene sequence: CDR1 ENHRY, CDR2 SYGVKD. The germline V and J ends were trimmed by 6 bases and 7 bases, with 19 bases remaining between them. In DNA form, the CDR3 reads TGTGCCATCAGGGCTAGCGCCTTAGGCACGGAGCAGTACTTC. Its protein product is CAIRASALGTEQYF.

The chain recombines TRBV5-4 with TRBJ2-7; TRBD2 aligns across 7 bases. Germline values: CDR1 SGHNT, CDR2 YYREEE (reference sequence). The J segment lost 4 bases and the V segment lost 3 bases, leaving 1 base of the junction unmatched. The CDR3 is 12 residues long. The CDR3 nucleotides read TGTGCCAGCAGCTCAGCGGGATACGAGCAGTACTTC. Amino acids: CASSSAGYEQYF.